The 24 T cell receptor beta chains below all came from one sample that was sequenced in a study of T cells after yellow fever vaccination. In TCRdb, the 5' RACE reads were re-called with MiXCR into one record per CDR3 protein. The table has under 400,000 distinct CDR3 sequences, about 12% seen once. Sample: CD4+ T cells sorted from PBMCs, taken 15 days after the yellow fever booster vaccination. These receptors originate from a man younger than 35 who received the YFV17D yellow fever vaccine.

A few counts support this clonotype. This chain links TRBV5-1 with TRBJ1-5, with D hard to call. The germline CDR1 and CDR2 sequences are SGHRS and YFSETQ. Between the trimmed V and J ends, which lost 0 bases and 7 bases, there was a span of 8 bases. The CDR3 covers 13 residues. The CDR3 DNA follows: TGCGCCAGCAGCTTGGAAACAGAACAGCCCCAGCATTTT. Amino acids: CASSLETEQPQHF.

This chain links TRBV5-1 with TRBJ2-3; tentative D call: TRBD1 (6 bases). This CDR3 is 14 amino acids long. The V end lost 2 bases, the J end lost 5 bases, and 12 bases lay between the germline ends. The germline V gene encodes CDR1 SGHRS and CDR2 YFSETQ. The CDR3: CASSFNRERDTQYF. Written as DNA, the CDR3 is TGCGCCAGCAGCTTCAACAGGGAGAGAGATACGCAGTATTTT.

Notes on this clonotype: This clone may be a read error of a much larger clone one base away. The J gene is TRBJ2-7, the V gene TRBV5-1; D not resolved. From germline, CDR1 is SGHRS and CDR2 YFSETQ. CDR3 length: 11 amino acids. Trimming removed 1 base at V and 5 bases at J, with 4 bases between. The CDR3 nucleotides are TGCGCCAGCAGCTTGCGCGACGAGCAGTACGTC. Residues: CASSLRDEQYV.

The chain has TRBV29-1 and TRBJ2-3; D is unclear. This CDR3 region has 11 residues. V gave up 8 bases and J gave up 3 bases, with 9 bases separating them. Germline V lookup: CDR1 SQVTM, CDR2 ANQGSEA. CDR3 sequence reads: CSLTATDTQYF. The CDR3 DNA reads as TGCAGCCTGACCGCGACAGATACGCAGTATTTT.

This clonotype occurred many times. The chain employs TRBV15 and TRBJ2-7, with 10 bases that match TRBD2. V gave up 4 bases and J gave up 5 bases; unmatched junction bases: 2. Germline V gives CDR1 LNHNV, CDR2 YYDKDF (reference sequence). The CDR3 is 13 residues long. CDR3 nucleotides: TGTGCCACCAGCACGGGACTAGCGAACGAGCAGTACTTC. This gives the protein CATSTGLANEQYF.

This clonotype was detected only once. CDR3 residues: CASSISSTYQPQHF. Written as DNA, the CDR3 is TGTGCCAGTAGTATATCGTCCACATATCAGCCCCAGCATTTT. The chain joins TRBV19 to TRBJ1-5; D ambiguous. Germline CDR1 and CDR2: LNHDA and SQIVND (reference sequence). CDR3 length equals 14 residues. Trimming removed 2 bases from V and 5 bases from J, with 10 bases in between.

The chain links TRBV12-3 or TRBV12-4 to TRBJ2-6; no reliable D call. The V end lost 6 bases, the J end lost 0 bases, and 9 bases lay between the germline ends. The length of the CDR3 is 15 residues. This chain's CDR3 is CASSNSRSGANVLTF. CDR3 DNA: TGTGCCAGCAGCAACAGTCGCTCTGGGGCCAACGTCCTGACTTTC.

In this sample, this clonotype turned up a few times. The gene calls are TRBV24-1 and TRBJ1-2; D is unresolved. CDR1 is KGHDR and CDR2 is SFDVKD in the germline V gene. There are 12 residues in the CDR3. The V gene lost 1 base and the J gene lost 8 bases, with 7 bases spanning the gap. The DNA for the CDR3 is TGTGCCACCAGTGATTTTAGGATGGGCTACACCTTC. Translation: CATSDFRMGYTF.

The rearrangement joins TRBV4-3 to TRBJ2-5; 7 nucleotides match TRBD2. Germline V gene lookup returns CDR1 LGHNA and CDR2 YSLEER. The ends lost 0 bases at V and 4 bases at J; junction bases unmatched: 17. The CDR3 totals 19 residues. DNA of the CDR3: TGCGCCAGCAGCCAAGATCGGAGGGCCAGGCGCCGCGGGGGAGAGACCCAGTACTTC. It codes for CASSQDRRARRRGGETQYF.

This sequence joins TRBV10-3 and TRBJ2-3; a weak D match, TRBD2 (5 bases). The CDR3 length is 14 residues. Trimming took off 4 bases at V and 5 bases at J, with 13 bases between the two ends. Germline V lookup: CDR1 ENHRY, CDR2 SYGVKD. This CDR3 is CAISVTRAGDTQYF. CDR3 sequence (DNA): TGTGCCATCAGTGTAACGAGGGCAGGAGATACGCAGTATTTT.

This clonotype showed up just a few times. This sequence joins TRBV5-1 and TRBJ1-2, with D unclear. This CDR3 is 15 amino acids long. Germline CDR1 reads SGHRS; CDR2 reads YFSETQ. V was trimmed by 4 bases and J by 4 bases, leaving 17 bases between them. This CDR3 reads CASSLGPTLGYGYTF. The CDR3 nucleotides read TGCGCCAGCAGCCTTGGACCGACTCTGGGCTATGGCTACACCTTC.

This clonotype showed up just a few times. The V and J genes are TRBV9 and TRBJ1-5; a possible D gene is TRBD1 (6 bases). CDR3 length equals 14 residues. The V and J ends lost 2 bases and 11 bases respectively, with 17 bases between them. CDR1 is SGDLS, CDR2 YYNGEE, per germline. CDR3 loop: CASSVDGGLGAQHF. DNA of the CDR3: TGTGCCAGCAGCGTTGATGGGGGGCTAGGGGCCCAGCATTTT.

This clonotype has more than one count but fewer than ten. This CDR3 is CASSRGFSYEQYF. CDR3 sequence (DNA): TGTGCCAGCAGTAGAGGGTTCTCCTACGAGCAGTACTTC. The genes are TRBV7-7 and TRBJ2-7; D may be TRBD2 (5 bases). Germline CDR1 is SSHAT and CDR2 is FNYEAQ (reference sequence). The CDR3 has 13 residues. V was pared by 6 bases and J by 0 bases, with 9 bases between.

This clonotype has a handful of counts. The V call is TRBV4-2, the J call TRBJ2-1; either TRBD1 or TRBD2 may fit D (5 bases each). Deletions cut 6 bases from V and 0 bases from J, with 12 bases between. CDR1 is LGHNA and CDR2 is YNFKEQ in the germline V gene. The CDR3 consists of 15 residues. Written as DNA, the CDR3 is TGTGCCAGCAGGGTAGGGACGGACTCCTACAATGAGCAGTTCTTC. It is translated as CASRVGTDSYNEQFF.

This clonotype came up a few times. This chain uses TRBV20-1 with TRBJ2-1; 12 nucleotides line up with TRBD2. The V segment lost 3 bases and the J segment 7 bases; nucleotides outside the gene matches: 7. The CDR3 runs 15 residues. The V gene's germline CDR1 is DFQATT and CDR2 SNEGSKA (reference sequence). The CDR3: CSASPSGGAINEQFF. The DNA of the CDR3 is TGCAGTGCTAGCCCTAGCGGGGGGGCGATAAATGAGCAGTTCTTC.

This clonotype came up a few times. The chain joins TRBV18 to TRBJ1-4, with D perhaps matching TRBD1 (5 bases). This CDR3 is built from 14 residues. With 3 bases removed from V and 8 bases from J, the gap between germline ends came to 13 bases. Per the germline V gene, CDR1 is KGHSH and CDR2 is LQKENI. Here the CDR3 reads CASSPRDPAEKLFF. CDR3 coding DNA: TGTGCCAGCTCACCGCGGGACCCGGCGGAAAAACTGTTTTTT.

The sample holds many counts of this clonotype. The gene calls are TRBV20-1 and TRBJ1-5, with TRBD1 identical over 8 bases. The CDR3 consists of 15 residues. Germline CDR1 and CDR2: DFQATT and SNEGSKA (reference sequence). After removal of 6 bases from V and 5 bases from J, the junction contained 12 bases not matched to a gene. CDR3 region: CSAETAGTGDQPQHF. CDR3 coding DNA: TGCAGTGCCGAGACCGCCGGGACAGGAGATCAGCCCCAGCATTTT.

In this sample, this clonotype turned up a few times. V is TRBV27 and J is TRBJ2-1; 8 nucleotides align to TRBD2. Germline V gives CDR1 MNHEY, CDR2 SMNVEV (reference sequence). The CDR3 is 14 residues long. J gave up 0 bases and V 6 bases, and 1 base lay outside the gene matches. CDR3 nucleotides: TGTGCCAGCAGAGGGACTAGCTCCTACAATGAGCAGTTCTTC. Translation: CASRGTSSYNEQFF.

This clonotype was recorded many times. This chain uses TRBV6-4 with TRBJ2-3; 11 nucleotides line up with TRBD2. Trimming cost V 2 bases and J 6 bases; bases outside gene matches: 1. The CDR3 has 14 amino acids. Germline CDR1 is MRHNA and CDR2 is SNTAGT. As DNA, the CDR3 is TGTGCCAGCAGTGACGGACTAGCGGGCGATACGCAGTATTTT. Its translation is CASSDGLAGDTQYF.

V usage is TRBV20-1 and J usage is TRBJ2-1; 7 bases are shared with TRBD1. This CDR3 region has 13 residues. With 2 bases clipped from V and 2 bases from J, the junction kept 0 bases outside the gene matches. CDR1 is DFQATT, CDR2 SNEGSKA, per germline (reference sequence). CDR3 loop: CSARQGAYNEQFF. DNA of the CDR3: TGCAGTGCTAGACAGGGGGCCTACAATGAGCAGTTCTTC.

V gene TRBV12-5 combines with J gene TRBJ2-5; D is perhaps TRBD1 or TRBD2 (5 bases each). The V and J ends lost 0 bases and 2 bases respectively, with 10 bases between them. This CDR3 is built from 15 residues. CDR1 is LGHNT and CDR2 is FRNRAP in the germline V gene. The CDR3 loop is CASGLVKRGQETQYF. CDR3 nucleotide sequence: TGTGCTAGTGGTTTGGTAAAGAGGGGACAAGAGACCCAGTACTTC.

The chain carries TRBV7-2 and TRBJ1-3; no clear D gene. V lost 2 bases and J 0 bases, leaving 5 bases between the germline ends. The CDR3 spans 14 residues. Germline V lookup: CDR1 SGHTA, CDR2 FQGNSA. CDR3 sequence (DNA): TGTGCCAGCAGCTTAAACCCCTCTGGAAACACCATATATTTT. Residues: CASSLNPSGNTIYF. Full variable domain (remainder filled in from reference TRBV7-2 and TRBJ1-3): GAGVSQSPSNKVTEKGKDVELRCDPISGHTALYWYRQSLGQGLEFLIYFQGNSAPDKSGLPSDRFSAERTGGSVSTLTIQRTQQEDSAVYLCASSLNPSGNTIYFGEGSWLTVV.

This clonotype occurred a few times. V gene TRBV7-8 combines with J gene TRBJ1-5; perhaps TRBD1 as D (6 bases). V lost 4 bases and J 1 base, leaving 17 bases between the germline ends. This CDR3 has 17 amino acids. Germline V CDR1 and CDR2: SGHVS, FQNEAQ. CDR3 protein: CASSSARGARSNQPQHF. The CDR3 region has the DNA TGTGCCAGCAGCTCAGCCCGGGGGGCGCGGAGCAATCAGCCCCAGCATTTT.

This chain connects TRBV4-2 to TRBJ2-5, with a tentative D call TRBD1 (6 bases). The length of the CDR3 is 14 residues. Germline V gene lookup returns CDR1 LGHNA and CDR2 YNFKEQ. Trimming took off 8 bases at V and 1 base at J, with 14 bases between the two ends. The CDR3: CASAWGPPQETQYF. The CDR3 DNA reads TGTGCCAGCGCGTGGGGGCCGCCCCAAGAGACCCAGTACTTC.